These 16 T cell receptor beta chains originate from one sample sequenced in a study of cytomegalovirus exposure and HLA in healthy donors. With 60 Vbeta and 13 Jbeta primers, the PCR was carried out. Assay: immunoSEQ multiplex PCR; the TCRdb copy retains only in-frame clones and omits some. The sample records 85,000 to 120,000 clones, 82% being singletons. The sequenced sample consisted of PBMCs. Receptor source: a man aged 50 to 60 in good health and CMV-seronegative.

The V call is TRBV7-9, the J call TRBJ2-2; the D gene is possibly TRBD2 (5 bases). V was trimmed by 5 bases and J by 8 bases, leaving 15 bases between them. Germline CDR1 is SEHNR and CDR2 is FQNEAQ (reference sequence). CDR3 length: 14 amino acids. The CDR3 region has the DNA TGTGCCAGCAGCCTAACTACAGCGGCGGGGGAGCTGTTTTTT. Encoded protein: CASSLTTAAGELFF.

This clone has just one count. This chain uses TRBV30 with TRBJ1-1; D uncertain. The germline CDR1 and CDR2 sequences are GTSNPN and SVGIG (reference sequence). This CDR3 is 11 amino acids long. V was trimmed by 1 base and J by 8 bases, leaving 8 bases between them. The CDR3 DNA reads as TGTGCCTGGAGTGGACAATCAGAAGCTTTCTTT. Residues: CAWSGQSEAFF. The whole variable domain, remainder taken from reference TRBV30 and TRBJ1-1, is SQTIHQWPATLVQPVGSPLSLECTVEGTSNPNLYWYRQAAGRGLQLLFYSVGIGQISSEVPQNLSASRPQDRQFILSSKKLLLSDSGFYLCAWSGQSEAFFGQGTRLTVV.

This chain joins TRBV2 and TRBJ1-4; TRBD1 matches 12 bases. There are 16 residues in the CDR3. The J segment lost 4 bases and the V segment lost 6 bases, leaving 6 bases of the junction unmatched. Germline V gene sequence: CDR1 SNHLY, CDR2 FYNNEI. The CDR3 nucleotides are TGTGCCAGCAGCCGGGACAGGGGGCAACTTAATGAAAAACTGTTTTTT. It translates to CASSRDRGQLNEKLFF.

This chain joins TRBV5-1 and TRBJ2-3; 8 bases line up with TRBD1. The CDR3 covers 16 residues. Germline CDR1 is SGHRS and CDR2 is YFSETQ. Trimming removed 4 bases from V and 3 bases from J; junction bases left unmatched: 10. The CDR3 DNA follows: TGCGCCAGCAGCCCCCGGACAGGGAGTACGACAGATACGCAGTATTTT. It codes for CASSPRTGSTTDTQYF.

CDR3 DNA: TGTGCCACCAGCGCCACACCCCTAGAGACCCAGTACTTC. Amino acids: CATSATPLETQYF. J is TRBJ2-5 and V is TRBV6-4, with D uncertain. The CDR3 runs 13 residues. The V end was cut by 10 bases, the J end by 4 bases, with 16 bases between. In germline, CDR1 is MRHNA, CDR2 SNTAGT.

This clone was detected only once. The rearrangement uses TRBV27 and TRBJ1-1; TRBD1 might be the D (5 bases). Trimming took 3 bases from V and 3 from J, leaving 14 bases between them. The V gene's germline CDR1 is MNHEY and CDR2 SMNVEV (reference sequence). The CDR3 covers 15 residues. This CDR3 reads CASSFQGGLYTEAFF. The CDR3 DNA follows: TGTGCCAGCAGTTTTCAGGGTGGACTATACACTGAAGCTTTCTTT.

The table lists this clone with a count of one. The chain uses TRBV7-2 and TRBJ2-7; a weak D match, TRBD2 (7 bases). Germline assignment: CDR1 SGHTA and CDR2 FQGNSA. Trimming removed 4 bases at V and 2 bases at J, with 12 bases between. The CDR3 has 14 residues. The chain's CDR3 is CASSSNGGPYEQYF. As DNA, the CDR3 is TGTGCCAGCAGCTCAAACGGGGGGCCCTACGAGCAGTACTTC.

V is TRBV19 and J is TRBJ1-5, with D hard to call. Trimming removed 7 bases from V and 6 bases from J, with 13 bases in between. The CDR3 is 13 amino acids. Per germline, CDR1 LNHDA and CDR2 SQIVND (reference sequence). Here the CDR3 reads CASNLETSQPQHF. In DNA, the CDR3 is TGTGCCAGTAACTTGGAGACGAGTCAGCCCCAGCATTTT.

This chain joins TRBV9 and TRBJ2-2; the D gene is possibly TRBD1 (5 bases). CDR3 length: 15 residues. Germline CDR1 SGDLS, CDR2 YYNGEE. V was shortened by 0 bases and J by 7 bases, with 13 bases between the two germline ends. The CDR3 protein is CASSVDGALDGELFF. The CDR3 region has the DNA TGTGCCAGCAGCGTAGATGGGGCACTCGACGGGGAGCTGTTTTTT. Supplemented by reference TRBV9 and TRBJ2-2, the full variable domain reads DSGVTQTPKHLITATGQRVTLRCSPRSGDLSVYWYQQSLDQGLQFLIQYYNGEERAKGNILERFSAQQFPDLHSELNLSSLELGDSALYFCASSVDGALDGELFFGEGSRLTVL.

The chain is built from TRBV13 and TRBJ1-1; possible D gene TRBD1, 6 bases. The CDR3 is 12 amino acids. V was clipped by 1 base and J by 7 bases, with 7 bases between them. The V gene's germline CDR1 is PRHDT and CDR2 FYEKMQ (reference sequence). CDR3 nucleotides: TGTGCCAGCAGCTTAGTCAGGGGTGAAGCTTTCTTT. This translates into CASSLVRGEAFF.

This clone was seen only a few times. The rearrangement links TRBV6-1 to TRBJ2-6, with D hard to call. Germline CDR1 MNHNS, CDR2 SASEGT. This CDR3 has 15 amino acids. V was trimmed by 6 bases and J by 2 bases, leaving 11 bases between them. The CDR3 loop reads CASSSEETGANVLTF. CDR3 nucleotides: TGTGCCAGCAGCTCTGAGGAGACTGGGGCCAACGTCCTGACTTTC.

The V and J genes are TRBV25-1 and TRBJ2-3; D is possibly TRBD2 (5 bases). The germline V gene has CDR1 MGHDK and CDR2 SYGVNS. This CDR3 comprises 15 residues. The V gene lost 2 bases and the J gene lost 11 bases, with 20 bases spanning the gap. The CDR3 loop is CASSEGVEREGRQYF. The CDR3 DNA follows: TGTGCCAGCAGTGAAGGGGTCGAGCGAGAGGGTCGGCAGTATTTT.

The chain uses TRBV6-5 and TRBJ2-1, with a tentative D call TRBD2 (6 bases). CDR1 and CDR2 (germline): MNHEY, SVGAGI. The CDR3 runs 15 residues. V was trimmed by 1 base and J by 0 bases, leaving 7 bases between them. The CDR3 region is CASSYYGSSYNEQFF. CDR3 nucleotide sequence: TGTGCCAGCAGTTACTACGGGAGCTCCTACAATGAGCAGTTCTTC.

The V and J genes are TRBV27 and TRBJ1-1, with 7 bases identical to TRBD1. Germline lookup yields CDR1 MNHEY and CDR2 SMNVEV (reference sequence). The CDR3 extends over 15 amino acids. V shed 0 bases and J 10 bases; nucleotides not matched to a gene: 11. The CDR3 spells CASSLSMAGGMGAFF. Here the CDR3 DNA reads TGTGCCAGCAGTTTATCGATGGCAGGGGGGATGGGAGCTTTCTTT.

This clone was detected a few times. The gene calls are TRBV2 and TRBJ2-7; 8 bases line up with TRBD2. The CDR3 has 14 amino acids. CDR1 and CDR2 from the germline V gene are SNHLY and FYNNEI. V trimming: 4 bases; J trimming: 6 bases; junction bases outside the gene matches: 8. CDR3 in amino acids: CASSAWSAGVEQYF. CDR3 DNA sequence: TGTGCCAGCAGTGCGTGGTCAGCGGGGGTCGAGCAGTACTTC.

This chain uses TRBV7-8 with TRBJ2-7, with D possibly being TRBD1 (6 bases). CDR3 length: 14 residues. CDR1 is SGHVS, CDR2 FQNEAQ, per germline. Trimming pared 5 bases from V and 3 bases from J, leaving 14 bases between. The CDR3 protein is CASSLRDTVYEQYF. DNA for the CDR3: TGTGCCAGCAGCCTCCGGGACACTGTCTACGAGCAGTACTTC. The full variable domain, its missing parts supplied by reference TRBV7-8 and TRBJ2-7, is GAGVSQSPRYKVAKRGQDVALRCDPISGHVSLFWYQQALGQGPEFLTYFQNEAQLDKSGLPSDRFFAERPEGSVSTLKIQRTQQEDSAVYLCASSLRDTVYEQYFGPGTRLTVT.